Sequencing of this T cell receptor (beta chain) was carried out in a study of control samples from healthy donors and cancer patients. The protocol was immunoSEQ multiplex PCR, while the TCRdb copy is restricted to in-frame clones and leaves out a portion. The sample shows around 250,000 clones, more than 65% of them seen only once. V was pared by 10 bases and J by 12 bases, with 19 bases between. The CDR3 is made up of 13 amino acids. Per germline, CDR1 LNHDA and CDR2 SQIVND (reference sequence). The chain carries TRBV19 and TRBJ2-6, with D possibly TRBD1 on 5 matching bases. The receptor was derived from a woman aged 55-75 years with lung cancer. The sample comprised PBMCs. The CDR3 here is CATQGQGSGVLTF. For the CDR3, the DNA is TGTGCCACCCAAGGGCAGGGATCAGGCGTCCTGACTTTC.